The 16 T cell receptor beta chains in this list originate from one sample, sequenced in a study of beta chain features in type 1 diabetes. Study-wide points: Shorter TCRB CDR3s, moderately but significantly so, were found in Type 1 diabetes patients in all four CD4+ subsets.

Sequencing targeted expressed TCRB transcripts, as all isolated RNA had been reverse transcribed. Some clones are missing from TCRdb's copy, which holds only in-frame ones; the method was immunoSEQ multiplex PCR. The sample contains 120,000 to 150,000 clones, around 13% of which appear only once. The antigens for these receptors are not known. Sequencing was carried out using central memory CD4+ T cells from blood. These TCRs come from a man aged 18 to 29 with type 1 diabetes.

CDR3 bases: TGTGCCTGGAGTTCTCAGGGTCCCAACTATGGCTACACCTTC. Its protein product is CAWSSQGPNYGYTF. This chain joins TRBV30 and TRBJ1-2; D possibly corresponds to TRBD1 (5 bases). Germline V lookup: CDR1 GTSNPN, CDR2 SVGIG (reference sequence). The CDR3 totals 14 residues. Between the trimmed V and J ends, which lost 2 bases and 2 bases, there was a span of 12 bases.

This clone was detected only a few times. The chain has TRBV5-6 and TRBJ2-1; D is uncertain. Germline V gene sequence: CDR1 SGHDT, CDR2 YYEEEE. CDR3 length: 17 amino acids. With 4 bases removed from V and 0 bases from J, the gap between germline ends came to 17 bases. CDR3 DNA: TGTGCCAGCAGCCTGGACGGCGAAAGAAGCTCCTACAATGAGCAGTTCTTC. This sequence encodes CASSLDGERSSYNEQFF. The full variable domain, completed using reference TRBV5-6 and TRBJ2-1, is DAGVTQSPTHLIKTRGQQVTLRCSPKSGHDTVSWYQQALGQGPQFIFQYYEEEERQRGNFPDRFSGHQFPNYSSELNVNALLLGDSALYLCASSLDGERSSYNEQFFGPGTRLTVL.

CDR3 region: CASSAGNEQFF. Written as DNA, the CDR3 is TGTGCCAGCAGTGCCGGCAATGAGCAGTTCTTC. The chain links TRBV2 to TRBJ2-1, with D hard to call. Per the germline V gene, CDR1 is SNHLY and CDR2 is FYNNEI. The CDR3 is made up of 11 amino acids. With 4 bases removed from V and 6 bases from J, the gap between germline ends came to 4 bases.

This clone came up many times. The chain recombines TRBV27 with TRBJ1-6; 8 bases line up with TRBD1. Germline CDR1 reads MNHEY; CDR2 reads SMNVEV (reference sequence). V lost 5 bases, J lost 14 bases, and 8 bases stayed unmatched. The CDR3 contains 13 residues. CDR3 sequence (DNA): TGTGCCAGCAGTGTCGGACAGGGCGTCACCCTCCACTTT. Encoded protein: CASSVGQGVTLHF.

The CDR3 nucleotides are TGTGCCAGCAGCGAGGGGTCCTATAATTCACCCCTCCACTTT. Translating it yields CASSEGSYNSPLHF. The V and J genes are TRBV5-6 and TRBJ1-6; weak D call: TRBD1 (5 bases). Trimming pared 4 bases from V and 1 base from J, leaving 6 bases between. The germline CDR1 and CDR2 sequences are SGHDT and YYEEEE. The CDR3 runs to 14 residues.

J is TRBJ1-2 and V is TRBV28; 12 bases are shared with TRBD1. J lost 7 bases, V lost 2 bases, and 14 bases had no gene match. The CDR3 covers 18 residues. The germline gives CDR1 MDHEN, CDR2 SYDVKM. In nucleotides, the CDR3 is TGTGCCAGCAGTTTAGATTCCCCGGGACAGGGGGCGAATGGTGGCTACACCTTC. Translation gives CASSLDSPGQGANGGYTF.

This clone turned up a few times. This chain uses TRBV6-1 with TRBJ2-3, with 10 bases identical to TRBD2. Trimming took 0 bases from V and 1 from J; bases not matched to a gene: 7. Germline-derived CDR1 and CDR2 are MNHNS and SASEGT. The CDR3 covers 18 residues. CDR3 region: CASSEATGLAGGTDTQYF. DNA of the CDR3: TGTGCCAGCAGTGAAGCAACGGGCCTAGCGGGGGGCACAGATACGCAGTATTTT.

The V call is TRBV10-3, the J call TRBJ1-6; D is undetermined. Deletions cut 7 bases from V and 6 bases from J, with 10 bases between. CDR3 length: 13 residues. Germline values: CDR1 ENHRY, CDR2 SYGVKD. DNA for the CDR3: TGTGCCATCAAGGACGGTCCTAATTCACCCCTCCACTTT. Translating it yields CAIKDGPNSPLHF.

The J gene is TRBJ2-5, the V gene TRBV4-3, with D uncertain. Germline V lookup: CDR1 LGHNA, CDR2 YSLEER. V shed 0 bases and J shed 4 bases, with 6 bases lying between them. The CDR3 totals 13 residues. The CDR3 DNA reads as TGCGCCAGCAGCCAAGATAGAGGAGAGACCCAGTACTTC. Protein product: CASSQDRGETQYF.

The J gene is TRBJ1-6, the V gene TRBV30; a possible D gene is TRBD1 (5 bases). V was pared by 0 bases and J by 10 bases, with 13 bases between. This CDR3 spans 14 amino acids. The V gene's germline CDR1 is GTSNPN and CDR2 SVGIG (reference sequence). The CDR3 DNA reads as TGTGCCTGGAGTGTATACCAGGGTGGATCACCCCTCCACTTT. This codes for CAWSVYQGGSPLHF. The variable domain in full, with the rest retrieved from reference TRBV30 and TRBJ1-6, is SQTIHQWPATLVQPVGSPLSLECTVEGTSNPNLYWYRQAAGRGLQLLFYSVGIGQISSEVPQNLSASRPQDRQFILSSKKLLLSDSGFYLCAWSVYQGGSPLHFGNGTRLTVT.

This chain uses TRBV7-2 with TRBJ1-5; 10 bases align to TRBD1. This CDR3 has 16 residues. J gave up 4 bases and V 5 bases, and 8 bases lay outside the gene matches. CDR1 and CDR2 (germline): SGHTA, FQGNSA. In DNA, the CDR3 is TGTGCCAGCAGCCCGTACCCGGACAGGGGGAATCAGCCCCAGCATTTT. Protein: CASSPYPDRGNQPQHF.

This clone was counted between two and nine times. The gene calls are TRBV18 and TRBJ2-5; D perhaps matches TRBD2 (6 bases). The germline gives CDR1 KGHSH, CDR2 LQKENI. This CDR3 has 13 residues. V lost 3 bases and J lost 7, with 12 bases in between. CDR3 protein: CASSPGGDGTQYF. The DNA for the CDR3 is TGTGCCAGCTCACCTGGCGGGGACGGGACCCAGTACTTC.

Here the CDR3 DNA reads TGTGCCTGGAGTGTACGGGAGGGATCCGGGTACGAGCAGTACTTC. As protein: CAWSVREGSGYEQYF. The chain couples TRBV30 to TRBJ2-7; 8 positions agree with TRBD2. Germline CDR1 is GTSNPN and CDR2 is SVGIG (reference sequence). V shed 0 bases and J 4 bases; nucleotides not matched to a gene: 8. CDR3 length equals 15 residues. Looking up the rest from reference TRBV30 and TRBJ2-7 gives the full variable domain: SQTIHQWPATLVQPVGSPLSLECTVEGTSNPNLYWYRQAAGRGLQLLFYSVGIGQISSEVPQNLSASRPQDRQFILSSKKLLLSDSGFYLCAWSVREGSGYEQYFGPGTRLTVT.

In this sample, this clone turned up a few times. The V gene is TRBV27, the J gene TRBJ2-3; D call uncertain. CDR3 length: 17 residues. Germline lookup yields CDR1 MNHEY and CDR2 SMNVEV (reference sequence). V dropped 2 bases and J dropped 0 bases, with 15 bases sitting between them. CDR3 sequence reads: CASSLGLLLDSTDTQYF. The DNA of the CDR3 is TGTGCCAGCAGTTTAGGTCTCCTACTCGATAGCACAGATACGCAGTATTTT.

In its sample, this clone was seen a few times. As DNA, the CDR3 is TGTGCCAGCAGCCAAGTTGGAGGGGCTAGCACAGATACGCAGTATTTT. Translating it yields CASSQVGGASTDTQYF. The chain is built from TRBV14 and TRBJ2-3; the D gene is possibly TRBD2 (6 bases). The V and J ends lost 1 base and 0 bases respectively, with 11 bases between them. CDR3 size: 16 residues. Germline V gives CDR1 SGHDN, CDR2 FVKESK. The full variable domain, completed using reference TRBV14 and TRBJ2-3, is EAGVTQFPSHSVIEKGQTVTLRCDPISGHDNLYWYRRVMGKEIKFLLHFVKESKQDESGMPNNRFLAERTGGTYSTLKVQPAELEDSGVYFCASSQVGGASTDTQYFGPGTRLTVL.

This chain links TRBV29-1 with TRBJ2-2; D unclear. Deletions cut 6 bases from V and 2 bases from J, with 13 bases between. The CDR3 is made up of 14 amino acids. Germline assignment: CDR1 SQVTM and CDR2 ANQGSEA. The CDR3 protein is CSVVQDGNTGELFF. The CDR3 bases are TGCAGCGTCGTCCAGGACGGTAACACCGGGGAGCTGTTTTTT.